These 15 T cell receptor beta chains originate from one sample sequenced in a study of cytomegalovirus exposure and HLA in healthy donors. The primer mix had 60 Vbeta and 13 Jbeta primers. Libraries were prepared by immunoSEQ multiplex PCR; TCRdb keeps only in-frame clonotypes and omits some of them. This sample has under 140,000 clones, with roughly 86% found just once. What was sequenced was PBMCs. These receptors were collected from a man in his forties in good health and CMV-seronegative.

V usage is TRBV10-2 and J usage is TRBJ2-5; no definite D call. Germline V lookup: CDR1 WSHSY, CDR2 SAAADI. The CDR3 runs to 11 residues. V lost 5 bases to trimming and J lost 3 bases, with 4 bases between them. As DNA, the CDR3 is TGCGCCAGCAGTCAGAAAGAGACCCAGTACTTC. Translating it yields CASSQKETQYF.

This rearrangement joins TRBV5-1 to TRBJ2-1; 9 bases are a match to TRBD2. From germline, CDR1 is SGHRS and CDR2 YFSETQ. Losses at the gene ends were 3 bases for V and 7 bases for J; bases not matched to a gene: 8. The CDR3 has 15 residues. The CDR3 DNA reads TGCGCCAGCAGCTACACTCCGGGACTAGCAAATGAGCAGTTCTTC. This encodes CASSYTPGLANEQFF.

The chain is built from TRBV2 and TRBJ1-5, with D perhaps TRBD1 (5 bases). Trimming pared 3 bases from V and 0 bases from J, leaving 9 bases between. The CDR3 runs to 15 residues. CDR1 is SNHLY, CDR2 FYNNEI, per germline. Written as DNA, the CDR3 is TGTGCCAGCAGTGATCAGGGCCCTAGCAATCAGCCCCAGCATTTT. Translation gives CASSDQGPSNQPQHF.

CDR3 in DNA: TGTGCCAGCAGTGACAGAAAACTGTTTTTT. It yields the protein CASSDRKLFF. J is TRBJ1-4 and V is TRBV2, with D unclear. The germline V and J ends were trimmed by 3 bases and 10 bases, with 3 bases remaining between them. This CDR3 has 10 residues. Germline lookup yields CDR1 SNHLY and CDR2 FYNNEI. Supplemented by reference TRBV2 and TRBJ1-4, the full variable domain reads EPEVTQTPSHQVTQMGQEVILRCVPISNHLYFYWYRQILGQKVEFLVSFYNNEISEKSEIFDDQFSVERPDGSNFTLKIRSTKLEDSAMYFCASSDRKLFFGSGTQLSVL.

This chain joins TRBV28 and TRBJ1-1, with 7 positions matching TRBD1. Trimming cost V 6 bases and J 7 bases; bases outside gene matches: 2. The CDR3 consists of 11 residues. Germline CDR1 reads MDHEN; CDR2 reads SYDVKM. The CDR3 spells CASSYRGEAFF. The DNA for the CDR3 is TGTGCCAGCAGCTACAGGGGTGAAGCTTTCTTT. Filled out from reference TRBV28 and TRBJ1-1, the complete variable domain reads DVKVTQSSRYLVKRTGEKVFLECVQDMDHENMFWYRQDPGLGLRLIYFSYDVKMKEKGDIPEGYSVSREKKERFSLILESASTNQTSMYLCASSYRGEAFFGQGTRLTVV.

The chain couples TRBV5-4 to TRBJ1-2; no definite D call. Germline-derived CDR1 and CDR2 are SGHNT and YYREEE (reference sequence). This CDR3 is 13 amino acids long. The ends were cut back, 1 base at V and 3 bases at J, with 7 bases in the middle. The CDR3 DNA follows: TGTGCCAGCAGCTTGCCTGAGTACTATGGCTACACCTTC. Residues: CASSLPEYYGYTF.

The V call is TRBV6-1, the J call TRBJ1-1, with D perhaps matching TRBD1 (5 bases). V gave up 4 bases and J gave up 0 bases, with 9 bases separating them. Germline CDR1 is MNHNS and CDR2 is SASEGT. This CDR3 region has 14 residues. The CDR3 is CASSASRVNTEAFF. The CDR3 DNA reads as TGTGCCAGCAGTGCATCCAGGGTGAACACTGAAGCTTTCTTT.

This clone came up a few times. This chain links TRBV11-2 with TRBJ2-7, with D perhaps TRBD2 (5 bases). V gave up 8 bases and J gave up 3 bases, with 14 bases separating them. The CDR3 has 13 amino acids. CDR1 is SGHAT, CDR2 FQNNGV, per germline. CDR3 in amino acids: CASRRTEGYEQYF. In DNA form, the CDR3 reads TGTGCCAGCCGACGGACTGAAGGCTACGAGCAGTACTTC.

The chain links TRBV9 to TRBJ1-4; 12 positions agree with TRBD1. This CDR3 region has 18 residues. Germline loops: CDR1 SGDLS, CDR2 YYNGEE. After removal of 0 bases from V and 8 bases from J, the junction contained 11 bases not matched to a gene. The CDR3 sequence is CASSVAPGQGAPGEKLFF. CDR3 DNA: TGTGCCAGCAGCGTAGCACCGGGACAGGGGGCCCCCGGGGAAAAACTGTTTTTT.

The V gene is TRBV5-1, the J gene TRBJ1-4; 7 bases align to TRBD1. The CDR3 runs 15 residues. V shed 1 base and J 5 bases; nucleotides not matched to a gene: 5. CDR1 is SGHRS, CDR2 YFSETQ, per germline. The CDR3 bases are TGCGCCAGCAGCTTGTCGGACAGGCCGAATGAAAAACTGTTTTTT. It encodes CASSLSDRPNEKLFF.

The chain joins TRBV7-2 to TRBJ2-3; the match to TRBD2 covers 11 bases. Trimming at V came to 5 bases and at J to 5 bases, leaving 6 bases not matched to a gene. The CDR3 runs 15 residues. The germline V gene encodes CDR1 SGHTA and CDR2 FQGNSA. CDR3 region: CASSEGLAVGDTQYF. The CDR3 region has the DNA TGTGCCAGCAGCGAGGGACTAGCGGTGGGAGATACGCAGTATTTT.

This chain connects TRBV5-1 to TRBJ2-7; possibly TRBD1 for D (5 bases). V lost 2 bases and J 0 bases, leaving 9 bases between the germline ends. CDR3 length: 14 residues. Germline loops: CDR1 SGHRS, CDR2 YFSETQ. CDR3 nucleotides: TGCGCCAGCAGCTTTCAGGGCCCCTCCTACGAGCAGTACTTC. Protein product: CASSFQGPSYEQYF. Filled out from reference TRBV5-1 and TRBJ2-7, the complete variable domain reads KAGVTQTPRYLIKTRGQQVTLSCSPISGHRSVSWYQQTPGQGLQFLFEYFSETQRNKGNFPGRFSGRQFSNSRSEMNVSTLELGDSALYLCASSFQGPSYEQYFGPGTRLTVT.

The count of this clone is one. The chain employs TRBV7-2 and TRBJ2-1; a possible D gene is TRBD1 (5 bases). CDR1 and CDR2 from the germline V gene are SGHTA and FQGNSA. This CDR3 contains 14 residues. Trimming removed 4 bases at V and 2 bases at J, with 9 bases between. The CDR3 region has the DNA TGTGCCAGCAGCTCGGACACAACCTACAATGAGCAGTTCTTC. This sequence encodes CASSSDTTYNEQFF.

The V gene is TRBV19, the J gene TRBJ1-1; TRBD1 matches 7 bases. Germline V CDR1 and CDR2: LNHDA, SQIVND (reference sequence). V was pared by 6 bases and J by 3 bases, with 10 bases of the junction left unmatched. There are 15 residues in the CDR3. The CDR3 loop is CASRTQGQGHTEAFF. CDR3 DNA sequence: TGTGCCAGTAGAACACAGGGGCAGGGTCACACTGAAGCTTTCTTT.

The V gene is TRBV6-1, the J gene TRBJ1-3; TRBD1 matches 8 bases. Germline V gene lookup returns CDR1 MNHNS and CDR2 SASEGT. The J segment lost 3 bases and the V segment lost 2 bases, leaving 3 bases of the junction unmatched. The CDR3 is 15 residues long. The CDR3 bases are TGTGCCAGCAGTGAACCAGGGGGCCTTGGAAACACCATATATTTT. As protein: CASSEPGGLGNTIYF.